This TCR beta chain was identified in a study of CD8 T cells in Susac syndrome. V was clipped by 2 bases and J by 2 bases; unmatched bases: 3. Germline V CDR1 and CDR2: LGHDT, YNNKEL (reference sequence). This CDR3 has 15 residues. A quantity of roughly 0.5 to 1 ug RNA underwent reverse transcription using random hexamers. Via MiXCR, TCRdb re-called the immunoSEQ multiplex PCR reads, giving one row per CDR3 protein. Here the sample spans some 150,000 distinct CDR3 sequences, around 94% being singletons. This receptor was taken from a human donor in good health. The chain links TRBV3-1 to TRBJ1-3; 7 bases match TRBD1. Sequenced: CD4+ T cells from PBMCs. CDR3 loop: CASSQTGQPGNTIYF. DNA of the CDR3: TGTGCCAGCAGCCAAACGGGACAGCCTGGAAACACCATATATTTT.